These 25 T cell receptor beta chains share one sample of origin, sequenced in a study of response to subunit inactivated influenza vaccine. MiXCR was run by TCRdb on the RT-PCR reads, yielding one entry per CDR3 protein. The sample lists some 500,000 distinct CDR3 sequences, 10% to 15% occurring once. The material was PBMCs from blood, obtained about 6 weeks after vaccination. The receptors shown here come from a man aged 50 to 60 who received an inactivated influenza vaccine.

The rearrangement joins TRBV5-1 to TRBJ2-1, with 9 bases fitting TRBD2. The germline V gene has CDR1 SGHRS and CDR2 YFSETQ. The CDR3 has 17 amino acids. V lost 1 base, J lost 6 bases, and 11 bases stayed unmatched. CDR3 nucleotides: TGCGCCAGCAGCTTGACCCAACTAGCGGGTTTACGCAATGAGCAGTTCTTC. Translating gives CASSLTQLAGLRNEQFF.

This clonotype appeared a few times. This rearrangement joins TRBV7-9 to TRBJ1-6, with 7 bases lining up with TRBD1. V shed 7 bases and J 8 bases; nucleotides not matched to a gene: 8. The CDR3 spans 14 residues. Germline V lookup: CDR1 SEHNR, CDR2 FQNEAQ (reference sequence). CDR3 in amino acids: CASTVTGEYSPLHF. The CDR3 DNA follows: TGTGCCAGCACTGTTACAGGGGAATATTCACCCCTCCACTTT.

This chain joins TRBV3-1 and TRBJ2-3, with D possibly matching TRBD1 (7 bases). From germline, CDR1 is LGHDT and CDR2 YNNKEL (reference sequence). The CDR3 consists of 15 residues. V shed 4 bases and J shed 6 bases, with 17 bases lying between them. The CDR3 DNA sequence: TGTGCCAGCAGCCCAACCGGACAGGAGGGGGATACGCAGTATTTT. Translating gives CASSPTGQEGDTQYF.

This clonotype was recorded only once. V is TRBV4-1 and J is TRBJ2-5, with TRBD1 matching 9 bases. The CDR3 has 15 amino acids. J was trimmed by 5 bases and V by 3 bases; bases with no gene match: 7. Germline V CDR1 and CDR2: MGHRA, YSYEKL. The chain's CDR3 is CASSQNRGPWETQYF. The CDR3, as DNA: TGCGCCAGCAGCCAGAACAGGGGGCCGTGGGAGACCCAGTACTTC.

This clonotype was detected a few times. V gene TRBV4-3 combines with J gene TRBJ2-1; 7 bases line up with TRBD2. Germline V gene lookup returns CDR1 LGHNA and CDR2 YSLEER. This CDR3 is built from 17 residues. Germline trimming cut 0 bases from V and 1 base from J; bases unmatched to any gene: 6. The CDR3 sequence is CASSQDLAGVSYNEQFF. The CDR3 DNA reads TGCGCCAGCAGCCAAGATTTGGCGGGGGTGTCCTACAATGAGCAGTTCTTC.

The chain is built from TRBV3-1 and TRBJ2-7; 10 positions agree with TRBD2. CDR1 and CDR2 from the germline V gene are LGHDT and YNNKEL (reference sequence). The CDR3 contains 15 residues. V lost 4 bases and J lost 4; bases outside the gene matches: 7. The CDR3 region has the DNA TGTGCCAGCAGCCCGCTAGCGGGAGATATGTACGAGCAGTACTTC. Translated: CASSPLAGDMYEQYF.

A few counts support this clonotype. This chain links TRBV29-1 with TRBJ1-4; D unclear. Germline loops: CDR1 SQVTM, CDR2 ANQGSEA. V was trimmed by 5 bases and J by 6 bases, leaving 10 bases between them. CDR3 length equals 12 residues. CDR3 residues: CSVRNIYEKLFF. CDR3 nucleotides: TGCAGCGTTCGAAACATTTATGAAAAACTGTTTTTT.

This clonotype has a count of ten or more. Compared with germline, one end of the junction differs, possibly owing to a read error. This chain links TRBV5-4 with TRBJ2-7; D might be TRBD1 (5 bases). The CDR3 has 11 amino acids. Germline assignment: CDR1 SGHNT and CDR2 YYREEE (reference sequence). The CDR3 here is CASIQPQGAVF. The CDR3 nucleotides read TGTGCCAGCATCCAACCCCAGGGCGCAGTCTTC.

There are many counts of this clonotype. The chain combines TRBV5-5 with TRBJ1-2; D possibly corresponds to TRBD1 (6 bases). Germline CDR1 SGHKS, CDR2 YYEKEE (reference sequence). The CDR3 totals 14 residues. V shed 3 bases and J shed 2 bases, with 11 bases lying between them. The CDR3 sequence: CASSSRTENYGYTF. The CDR3 coding sequence is TGTGCCAGCAGCTCCAGGACAGAAAACTATGGCTACACCTTC.

There are a few counts of this clonotype. The gene calls are TRBV6-1 and TRBJ2-2, with TRBD1 as a possible D gene (6 bases). The CDR3 spans 12 residues. V dropped 10 bases and J dropped 5 bases, with 11 bases sitting between them. Germline CDR1 is MNHNS and CDR2 is SASEGT. The CDR3 loop is CAMGRGTGELFF. CDR3 sequence (DNA): TGTGCCATGGGCAGGGGAACCGGGGAGCTGTTTTTT.

This CDR3 reads CSVDSGTDSYEQYF. The CDR3 DNA sequence: TGCAGCGTTGATTCCGGGACGGACTCCTACGAGCAGTACTTC. The chain uses TRBV29-1 and TRBJ2-7; possibly TRBD1 or TRBD2 for D (5 bases each). Germline loops: CDR1 SQVTM, CDR2 ANQGSEA. Deletions cut 3 bases from V and 0 bases from J, with 12 bases between. This CDR3 spans 14 amino acids.

The table lists this clonotype with a few counts. The chain links TRBV4-2 to TRBJ2-1; D unresolved. The germline V gene encodes CDR1 LGHNA and CDR2 YNFKEQ. CDR3 length: 18 residues. Trimming removed 0 bases from V and 3 bases from J, with 18 bases in between. Here the CDR3 reads CASSQDPPPVLYYNEQFF. The CDR3 DNA sequence: TGTGCCAGCAGCCAAGATCCCCCCCCCGTGCTATACTACAATGAGCAGTTCTTC.

Only a few counts were recorded for this clonotype. The chain has TRBV12-3 or TRBV12-4 and TRBJ2-1; possible D gene TRBD2, 6 bases. This CDR3 contains 15 residues. V gave up 6 bases and J gave up 3 bases, with 15 bases separating them. CDR3 DNA: TGTGCCAGCAGGCCCCCGGGACTGCTCTACAATGAGCAGTTCTTC. This sequence encodes CASRPPGLLYNEQFF.

This clonotype was counted at least ten times. The chain has TRBV2 and TRBJ2-5, with D maybe TRBD2 (5 bases). Germline CDR1 and CDR2: SNHLY and FYNNEI. V was pared by 6 bases and J by 2 bases, with 10 bases between. The CDR3 runs to 13 residues. CDR3 sequence (DNA): TGTGCCAGCAGCGGGGTCCCGCAAGAGACCCAGTACTTC. The encoded protein is CASSGVPQETQYF.

This clonotype has a single count. Given the absence of the conserved phenylalanine or tryptophan at the CDR3 end, a read error is likely. The chain uses TRBV5-1 and TRBJ2-5; D gene ambiguous. CDR3 length: 14 residues. V was cut by 4 bases and J by 1 base, with 11 bases left in between. Germline CDR1 reads SGHRS; CDR2 reads YFSETQ. CDR3 sequence (DNA): TGCGCCAGCAGCGCGGCCCCTACCCAAGAGACCCAGTACTCC. This sequence encodes CASSAAPTQETQYS.

The V and J genes are TRBV4-1 and TRBJ1-4; 8 bases agree with TRBD1. This CDR3 comprises 16 residues. V trimming: 1 base; J trimming: 7 bases; junction bases outside the gene matches: 8. CDR1 and CDR2 from the germline V gene are MGHRA and YSYEKL. This chain's CDR3 is CASSQGRTGLSEKLFF. The CDR3 nucleotides read TGCGCCAGCAGCCAAGGGCGGACAGGGTTAAGTGAAAAACTGTTTTTT.

This clonotype was seen a handful of times. V and J are TRBV12-3 or TRBV12-4 and TRBJ1-5; D call uncertain. V dropped 2 bases and J dropped 4 bases, with 6 bases sitting between them. The CDR3 extends over 13 amino acids. This CDR3 reads CASSLSANQPQHF. The CDR3 bases are TGTGCCAGCAGTTTATCGGCTAATCAGCCCCAGCATTTT.

The chain has TRBV29-1 and TRBJ2-3, with D perhaps TRBD2 (6 bases). Between the trimmed V and J ends, which lost 8 bases and 0 bases, there was a span of 15 bases. The CDR3 is 14 amino acids. The germline V gene has CDR1 SQVTM and CDR2 ANQGSEA. This CDR3 reads CSYSPGTSTDTQYF. CDR3 nucleotide sequence: TGCAGCTATTCGCCCGGGACTAGCACAGATACGCAGTATTTT.

V usage is TRBV7-2 and J usage is TRBJ2-2; D may be TRBD1 (6 bases). This CDR3 has 14 amino acids. CDR1 SGHTA and CDR2 FQGNSA come from the germline V gene. V was pared by 4 bases and J by 5 bases, with 11 bases between. CDR3 residues: CASSSNRVTGELFF. In nucleotides, the CDR3 is TGTGCCAGCAGCTCCAACAGGGTTACCGGGGAGCTGTTTTTT.

This clonotype was found many times. The V and J genes are TRBV24-1 and TRBJ2-1; 7 bases map to TRBD1. V shed 5 bases and J 10 bases; nucleotides not matched to a gene: 4. Germline CDR1 reads KGHDR; CDR2 reads SFDVKD. The CDR3 is 12 amino acids. As DNA, the CDR3 is TGTGCCACCAGTGTTACCAGGGGGGAGCAGTTCTTC. This codes for CATSVTRGEQFF.

V and J are TRBV29-1 and TRBJ2-2; no clear D. The germline gives CDR1 SQVTM, CDR2 ANQGSEA. This CDR3 region has 15 residues. The V and J ends lost 6 bases and 1 base respectively, with 15 bases between them. The CDR3 DNA reads TGCAGCGTCCTGGGCCACGCGGTGAACACCGGGGAGCTGTTTTTT. As protein: CSVLGHAVNTGELFF.

In its sample, this clonotype was seen a few times. J is TRBJ2-1 and V is TRBV12-3 or TRBV12-4; D may match TRBD1 or TRBD2 (6 bases each). The V end lost 6 bases, the J end lost 12 bases, and 15 bases lay between the germline ends. CDR3 length: 12 amino acids. Written as DNA, the CDR3 is TGTGCCAGCAGCACCGGGGGCCGGGGGCAGTTCTTC. Its translation: CASSTGGRGQFF.

This clonotype came up many times. J is TRBJ2-5 and V is TRBV3-1; D gene unclear. Trimming removed 0 bases from V and 5 bases from J, with 4 bases in between. Per the germline V gene, CDR1 is LGHDT and CDR2 is YNNKEL (reference sequence). CDR3 length: 12 amino acids. The CDR3 region is CASSQDGETQYF. The CDR3 DNA follows: TGTGCCAGCAGCCAAGATGGGGAGACCCAGTACTTC.

This clonotype was detected a few times. The genes are TRBV13 and TRBJ2-2, with D maybe TRBD2 (5 bases). Germline V gene data show CDR1 as PRHDT and CDR2 as FYEKMQ (reference sequence). The CDR3 extends over 17 amino acids. V was trimmed by 0 bases and J by 4 bases, leaving 15 bases between them. The CDR3 DNA reads as TGTGCCAGCAGCTTAGGAGGCGGGCCGCGCAGCACCGGGGAGCTGTTTTTT. Translation: CASSLGGGPRSTGELFF.

This chain uses TRBV28 with TRBJ2-3; TRBD1 matches 8 bases. The CDR3 has 16 residues. The V segment lost 6 bases and the J segment 3 bases; nucleotides outside the gene matches: 11. Germline CDR1 MDHEN, CDR2 SYDVKM. The CDR3 coding sequence is TGTGCCAGCAGACTGGGGTACAGGGGGGAGACAGATACGCAGTATTTT. Its translation: CASRLGYRGETDTQYF.